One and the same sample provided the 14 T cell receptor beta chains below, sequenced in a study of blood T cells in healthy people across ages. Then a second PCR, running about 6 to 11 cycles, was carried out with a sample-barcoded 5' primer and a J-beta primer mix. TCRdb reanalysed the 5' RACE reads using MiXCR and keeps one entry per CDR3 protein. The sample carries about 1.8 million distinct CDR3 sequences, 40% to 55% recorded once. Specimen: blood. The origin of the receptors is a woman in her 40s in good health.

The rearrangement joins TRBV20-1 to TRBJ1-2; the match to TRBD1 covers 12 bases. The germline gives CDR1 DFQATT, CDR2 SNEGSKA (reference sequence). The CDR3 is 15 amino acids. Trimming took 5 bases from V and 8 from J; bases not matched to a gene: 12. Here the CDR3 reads CSARTVGTGGDGYTF. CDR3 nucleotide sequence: TGCAGTGCTCGGACAGTAGGGACAGGGGGCGACGGCTACACCTTC.

CDR3 region: CASTTGHLMNTEAFF. Here the CDR3 DNA reads TGTGCCAGCACCACGGGACACTTAATGAACACTGAAGCTTTCTTT. The rearrangement uses TRBV7-9 and TRBJ1-1; weak D call: TRBD1 (6 bases). Germline CDR1 is SEHNR and CDR2 is FQNEAQ (reference sequence). This CDR3 has 15 residues. V lost 7 bases to trimming and J lost 0 bases, with 15 bases between them.

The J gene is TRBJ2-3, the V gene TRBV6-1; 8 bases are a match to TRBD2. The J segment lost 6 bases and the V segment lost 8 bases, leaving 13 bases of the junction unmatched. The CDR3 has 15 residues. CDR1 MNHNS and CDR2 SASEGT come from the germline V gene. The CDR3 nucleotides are TGTGCCAGCCCTTCGCCTCTGGGACTAGGCGATACGCAGTATTTT. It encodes CASPSPLGLGDTQYF.

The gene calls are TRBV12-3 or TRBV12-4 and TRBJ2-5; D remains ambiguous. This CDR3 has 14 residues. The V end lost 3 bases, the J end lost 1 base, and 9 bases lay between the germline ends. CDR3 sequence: CASSFGARQETQYF. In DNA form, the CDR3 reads TGTGCCAGCAGTTTCGGAGCGCGCCAAGAGACCCAGTACTTC.

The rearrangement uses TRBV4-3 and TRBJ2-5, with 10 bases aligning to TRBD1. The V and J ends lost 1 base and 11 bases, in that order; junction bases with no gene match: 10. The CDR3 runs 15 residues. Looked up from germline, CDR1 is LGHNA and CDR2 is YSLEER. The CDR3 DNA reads TGCGCCAGCAGCCAAGGTGGGACAGGGGCGCGAGAGCAGTACTTC. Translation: CASSQGGTGAREQYF.

For the CDR3, the DNA is TGTGCCAGCAGCGAGGGCGCGGGACAGGGCTTTTGGTCACCCCTCCACTTT. It yields the protein CASSEGAGQGFWSPLHF. The rearrangement links TRBV27 to TRBJ1-6; 9 nucleotides agree with TRBD1. The CDR3 is made up of 17 amino acids. Germline CDR1 is MNHEY and CDR2 is SMNVEV (reference sequence). V lost 6 bases to trimming and J lost 10 bases; unmatched junction nucleotides: 16.

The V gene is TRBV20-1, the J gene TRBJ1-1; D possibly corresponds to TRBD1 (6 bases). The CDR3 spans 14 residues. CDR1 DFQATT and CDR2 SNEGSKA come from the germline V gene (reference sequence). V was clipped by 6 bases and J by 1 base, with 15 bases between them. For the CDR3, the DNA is TGCAGTGCCCAATCAGGGGCCGGGAACACTGAAGCTTTCTTT. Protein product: CSAQSGAGNTEAFF.

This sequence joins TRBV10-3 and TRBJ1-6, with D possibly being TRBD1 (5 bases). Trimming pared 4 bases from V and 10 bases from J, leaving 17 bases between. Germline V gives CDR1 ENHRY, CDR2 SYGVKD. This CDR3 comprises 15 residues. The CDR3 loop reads CAISGVGADRSPLHF. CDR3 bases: TGTGCCATCAGTGGAGTCGGGGCAGATCGCTCACCCCTCCACTTT.

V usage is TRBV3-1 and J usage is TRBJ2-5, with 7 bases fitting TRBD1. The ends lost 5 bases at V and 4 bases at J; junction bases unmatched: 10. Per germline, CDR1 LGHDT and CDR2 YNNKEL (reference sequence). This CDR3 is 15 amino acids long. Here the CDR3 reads CASSWGQLRLETQYF. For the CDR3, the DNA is TGTGCCAGCAGCTGGGGACAGCTAAGATTAGAGACCCAGTACTTC.

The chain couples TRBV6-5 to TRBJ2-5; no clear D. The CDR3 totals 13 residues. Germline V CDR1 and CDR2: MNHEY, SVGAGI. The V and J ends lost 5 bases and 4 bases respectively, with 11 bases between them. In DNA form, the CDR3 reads TGTGCCAGCAGTAGGGCCTTCGGAGAGACCCAGTACTTC. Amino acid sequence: CASSRAFGETQYF.

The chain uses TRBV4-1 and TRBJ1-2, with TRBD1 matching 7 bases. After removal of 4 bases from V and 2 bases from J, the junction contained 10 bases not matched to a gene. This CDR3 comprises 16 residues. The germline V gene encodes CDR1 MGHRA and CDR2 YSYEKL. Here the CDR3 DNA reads TGCGCCAGCAGCCCTCCAGGAGCAGGGGGGAACTATGGCTACACCTTC. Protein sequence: CASSPPGAGGNYGYTF.

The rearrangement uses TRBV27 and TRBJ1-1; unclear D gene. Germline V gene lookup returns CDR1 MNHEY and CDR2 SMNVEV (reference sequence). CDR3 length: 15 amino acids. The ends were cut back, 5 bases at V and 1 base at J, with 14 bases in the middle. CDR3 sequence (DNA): TGTGCCAGCAGTCCCCGACGGGCCGCGAACACTGAAGCTTTCTTT. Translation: CASSPRRAANTEAFF.

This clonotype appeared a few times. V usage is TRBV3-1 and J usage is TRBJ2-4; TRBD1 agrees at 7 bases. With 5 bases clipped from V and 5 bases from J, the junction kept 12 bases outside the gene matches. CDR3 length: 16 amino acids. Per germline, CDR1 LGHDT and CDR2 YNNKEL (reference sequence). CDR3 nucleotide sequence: TGTGCCAGCAGCATATATCTCTCTGGGACAGAAAACATTCAGTACTTC. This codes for CASSIYLSGTENIQYF.

In DNA, the CDR3 is TGTGCCACCAGTGATTTCAGGGGAAGGGGCACAGATACGCAGTATTTT. Protein sequence: CATSDFRGRGTDTQYF. The chain joins TRBV24-1 to TRBJ2-3; tentative D call: TRBD1 (6 bases). V lost 1 base to trimming and J lost 1 base, with 11 bases between them. The CDR3 sequence is 16 residues long. Germline CDR1 is KGHDR and CDR2 is SFDVKD.